This paragraph reports one TCR beta chain. Its antigen is undetermined. This sample is part of a study of response to subunit inactivated influenza vaccine. Whole-study results and caveats: Few additional T cells are recruited per seasonal influenza vaccination, authors suggested.

TCRdb recomputed calls from the RT-PCR reads with MiXCR, one row per CDR3 protein. The sample includes 800,000 to 1,000,000 distinct CDR3 sequences, 21% of them seen just once. Germline V gives CDR1 MNHEY, CDR2 SVGEGT. Trimming left V 6 bases short and J 4 bases short, with 13 bases between. The CDR3 covers 14 residues. This clonotype was obtained from a man aged 50-60 years who received an inactivated influenza vaccine. Source: PBMCs from blood, taken 5 to 6 days after vaccination. V gene TRBV6-2 or TRBV6-3 combines with J gene TRBJ2-1, with a weak D call TRBD2 (6 bases). The CDR3 spells CASRASDLYNEQFF. The DNA for the CDR3 is TGTGCCAGCAGGGCTAGCGACCTATACAATGAGCAGTTCTTC.